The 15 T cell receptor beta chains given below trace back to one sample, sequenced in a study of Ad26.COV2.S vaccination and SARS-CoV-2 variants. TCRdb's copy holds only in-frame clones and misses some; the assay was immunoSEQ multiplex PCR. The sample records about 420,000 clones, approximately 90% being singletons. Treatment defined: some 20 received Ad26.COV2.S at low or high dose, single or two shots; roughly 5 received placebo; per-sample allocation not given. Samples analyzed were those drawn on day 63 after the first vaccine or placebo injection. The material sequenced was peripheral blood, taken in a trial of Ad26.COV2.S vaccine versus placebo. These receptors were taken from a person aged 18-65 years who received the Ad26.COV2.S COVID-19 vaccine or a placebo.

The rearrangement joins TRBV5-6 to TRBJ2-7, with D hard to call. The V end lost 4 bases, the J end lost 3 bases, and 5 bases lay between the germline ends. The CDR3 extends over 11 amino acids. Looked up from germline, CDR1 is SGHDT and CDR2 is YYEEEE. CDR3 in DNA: TGTGCCAGCAGCGGTGGCTACGAGCAGTACTTC. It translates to CASSGGYEQYF.

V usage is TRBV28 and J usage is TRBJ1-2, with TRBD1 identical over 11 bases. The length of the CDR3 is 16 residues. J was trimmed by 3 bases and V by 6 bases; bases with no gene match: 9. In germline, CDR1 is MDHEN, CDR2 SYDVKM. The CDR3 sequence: CASSPPGTGGDYGYTF. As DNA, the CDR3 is TGTGCCAGCAGCCCTCCCGGGACAGGGGGTGACTATGGCTACACCTTC.

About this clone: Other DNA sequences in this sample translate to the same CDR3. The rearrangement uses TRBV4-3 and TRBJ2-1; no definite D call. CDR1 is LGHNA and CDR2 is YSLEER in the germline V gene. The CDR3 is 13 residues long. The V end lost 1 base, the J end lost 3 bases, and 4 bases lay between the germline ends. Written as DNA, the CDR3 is TGCGCCAGCAGCCAAGTCCTCTACAATGAGCAGTTCTTC. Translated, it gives CASSQVLYNEQFF.

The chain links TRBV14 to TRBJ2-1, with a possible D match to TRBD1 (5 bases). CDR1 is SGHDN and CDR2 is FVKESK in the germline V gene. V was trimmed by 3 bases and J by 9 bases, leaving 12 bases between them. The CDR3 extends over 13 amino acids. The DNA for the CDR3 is TGTGCCAGCAGCCAGAGTTCTAGGGGTGAGCAGTTCTTC. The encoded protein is CASSQSSRGEQFF.

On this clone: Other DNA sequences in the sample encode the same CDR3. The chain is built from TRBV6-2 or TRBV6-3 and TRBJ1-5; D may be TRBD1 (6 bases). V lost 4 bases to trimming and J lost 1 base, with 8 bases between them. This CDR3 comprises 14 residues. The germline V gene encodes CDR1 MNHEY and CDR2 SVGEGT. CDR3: CASSWTASNQPQHF. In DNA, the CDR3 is TGTGCCAGCAGTTGGACAGCCAGCAATCAGCCCCAGCATTTT.

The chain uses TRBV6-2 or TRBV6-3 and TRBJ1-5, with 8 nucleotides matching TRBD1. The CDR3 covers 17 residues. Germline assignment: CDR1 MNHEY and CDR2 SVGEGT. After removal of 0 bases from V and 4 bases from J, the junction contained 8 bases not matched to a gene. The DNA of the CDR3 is TGTGCCAGCAGTTACTCTCCGGGACAGGACTTGAATCAGCCCCAGCATTTT. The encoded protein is CASSYSPGQDLNQPQHF.

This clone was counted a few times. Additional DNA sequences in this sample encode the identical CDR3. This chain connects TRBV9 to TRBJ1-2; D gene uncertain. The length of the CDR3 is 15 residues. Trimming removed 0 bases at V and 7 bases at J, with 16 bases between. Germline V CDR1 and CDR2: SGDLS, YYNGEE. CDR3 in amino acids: CASSVGGGSPGGYTF. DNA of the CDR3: TGTGCCAGCAGCGTAGGGGGTGGGTCACCAGGTGGCTACACCTTC.

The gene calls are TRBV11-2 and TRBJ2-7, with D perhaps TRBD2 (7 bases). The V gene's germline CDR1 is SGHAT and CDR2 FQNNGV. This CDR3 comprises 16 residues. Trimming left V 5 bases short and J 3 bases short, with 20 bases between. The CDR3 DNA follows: TGTGCCAGCAGCGCAACTACAGGGTGGGGGGGCTACGAGCAGTACTTC. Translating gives CASSATTGWGGYEQYF.

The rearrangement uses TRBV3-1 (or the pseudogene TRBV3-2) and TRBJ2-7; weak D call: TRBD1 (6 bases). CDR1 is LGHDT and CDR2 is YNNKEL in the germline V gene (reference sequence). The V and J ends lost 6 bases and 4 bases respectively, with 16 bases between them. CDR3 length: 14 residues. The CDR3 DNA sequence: TGTGCCAGCAGACCGGGACAAGGTACTTACGAGCAGTACTTC. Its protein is CASRPGQGTYEQYF.

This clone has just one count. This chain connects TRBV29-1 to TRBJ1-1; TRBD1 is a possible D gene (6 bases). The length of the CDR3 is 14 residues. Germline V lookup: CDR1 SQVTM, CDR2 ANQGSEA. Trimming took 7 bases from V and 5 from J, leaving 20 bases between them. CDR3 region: CSAEQTGGGTEAFF. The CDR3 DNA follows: TGCAGCGCAGAACAGACAGGCGGGGGAACTGAAGCTTTCTTT.

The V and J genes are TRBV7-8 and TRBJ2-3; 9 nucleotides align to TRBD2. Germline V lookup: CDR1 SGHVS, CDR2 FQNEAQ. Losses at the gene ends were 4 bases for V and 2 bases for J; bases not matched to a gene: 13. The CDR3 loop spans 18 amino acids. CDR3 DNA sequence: TGTGCCAGCAGCTCCTACCTTTCTAGCGGGGTTCTCACAGATACGCAGTATTTT. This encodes CASSSYLSSGVLTDTQYF.

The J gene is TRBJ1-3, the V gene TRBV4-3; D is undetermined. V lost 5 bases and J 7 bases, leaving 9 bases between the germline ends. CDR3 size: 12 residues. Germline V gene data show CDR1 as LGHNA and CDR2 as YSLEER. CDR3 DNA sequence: TGCGCCAGCAGCTCCAGTCCTAACACCATATATTTT. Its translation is CASSSSPNTIYF.

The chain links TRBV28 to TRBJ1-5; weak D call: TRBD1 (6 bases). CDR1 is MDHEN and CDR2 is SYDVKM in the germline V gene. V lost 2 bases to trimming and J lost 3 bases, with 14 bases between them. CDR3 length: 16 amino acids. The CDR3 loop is CASSLAGGGYNQPQHF. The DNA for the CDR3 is TGTGCCAGCAGTTTAGCGGGGGGCGGGTACAATCAGCCCCAGCATTTT.

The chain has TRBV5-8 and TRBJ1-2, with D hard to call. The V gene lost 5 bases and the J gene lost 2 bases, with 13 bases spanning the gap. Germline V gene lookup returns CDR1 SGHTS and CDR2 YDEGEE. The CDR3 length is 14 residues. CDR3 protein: CASSPDSVNYGYTF. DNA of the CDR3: TGTGCCAGCAGTCCGGACTCAGTGAACTATGGCTACACCTTC. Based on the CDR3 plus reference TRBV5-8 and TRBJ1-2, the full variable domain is EAGVTQSPTHLIKTRGQQATLRCSPISGHTSVYWYQQALGLGLQFLLWYDEGEERNRGNFPPRFSGRQFPNYSSELNVNALELEDSALYLCASSPDSVNYGYTFGSGTRLTVV.

The CDR3 region is CASSETINEQFF. CDR3 nucleotides: TGTGCCAGCAGCGAGACAATTAATGAGCAGTTCTTC. The gene calls are TRBV12-3 or TRBV12-4 and TRBJ2-1; D ambiguous. There are 12 residues in the CDR3. Deletions cut 6 bases from V and 7 bases from J, with 10 bases between.